This TCR beta chain was sequenced in a study of Ad26.COV2.S vaccination and SARS-CoV-2 variants (dated by TCRdb to 2020 to 2022). As for the study more broadly: Vaccine-arm donors came from COV1001, a multicentre, randomized, double-blind, placebo-controlled phase I-IIa trial of Ad26.COV2.S in healthy adults. Blinding of investigators to trial group allocation was maintained during experiments and outcome assessment. Dosing of Ad26.COV2.S was intramuscular, at either 5x10^10 or 1x10^11 viral particles, delivered as one shot or as two shots spaced 56 days apart. Participants in the trial were split at random into five groups of five each, receiving low-dose or high-dose Ad26.COV2.S once or twice, or else placebo on both occasions. TCRbeta repertoire sequencing served as the tool for gauging how specific and how broad the SARS-CoV-2-reactive T cell receptors were following Ad26.COV2.S vaccination. The TCR-sequenced set comprised about 32 samples: around 20 Ad26.COV2.S vaccine recipients, 5 placebo recipients and 8 SARS-CoV-2 convalescent individuals. On the study overall, not on this receptor specifically: After vaccination, spike-specific CD8+ and CD4+ T cell responses were reported to show substantial breadth. The study lacked the statistical power to compare responses across vaccine doses or regimens. The authors noted that total T cell responses may have been underestimated by the TCR breadth and depth analyses. Spike-specific TCR breadth was higher in Ad26.COV2.S recipients than in placebo recipients (P = 0.0014). Non-spike TCR breadth was comparable between vaccine and placebo recipients, consistent with the vaccine containing only spike.

The treatment or condition tag for this specimen amounts to: roughly 20 received Ad26.COV2.S at low or high dose, single or two shots; several received placebo; per-sample allocation not given. Repertoires of vaccine and placebo recipients were sequenced from samples taken on day 63 after the first injection. Cohort 1b enrolled around 23 adults aged 18-55 years at a single site in Boston, USA, between 29 July and 7 August 2020. As a vaccine, Ad26.COV2.S was a replication-incompetent adenovirus type 26 vector that expressed a prefusion-stabilized SARS-CoV-2 spike protein derived from the original Wuhan strain. Points on this clone: Its antigen is currently not known. Base quality data are lacking; no much larger clone is found one base away.

TCRbeta CDR3 regions were sequenced with the immunoSEQ Assay. After extraction, genomic DNA underwent amplification by bias-controlled multiplex PCR, followed by high-throughput sequencing. Per the source publication's procedure: To quantify the absolute abundance of every unique TCRbeta CDR3 region, sequences were collapsed and filtered. T cell fraction was estimated by normalizing TCRbeta template counts to usable DNA, with usable DNA measured through amplification of reference genes found in all nucleated cells. Repertoire TCRs were annotated as SARS-CoV-2-specific by exact matching of V gene, CDR3 amino acid sequence and J gene to a known reactive TCR set. MIRA supplied the reference SARS-CoV-2 TCR set, which was filtered for enrichment in COVID-19-positive ImmuneCODE repertoires so that public or cross-reactive TCRs were removed. Using the MIRA antigens, annotated TCRs were further analysed by specific ORF or by position within an ORF. Breadth was defined as annotated unique rearrangements over total unique productive rearrangements; depth was the summed frequency of those rearrangements. Group comparisons of TCR breadth used two-sided Wilcoxon rank-sum tests. The table comes from immuneACCESS by way of TCRdb, which keeps in-frame sequences with V and J called. Part of the clones is missing from these tables; in studies checked, under half for an unresolved V gene and the rest for unknown reasons. D and trimming were read from the DNA, whereas the V and J calls and clone size are those reported in that table. For this sample the table gives fewer than 800,000 clones, of which 89% were detected only once. The top ten clonotypes cover nearly 1.5% of the sample.

Sequenced here: peripheral blood, sampled in a trial of Ad26.COV2.S vaccine versus placebo. The clonotype comes from a person between 18 and 60 years old who received the Ad26.COV2.S COVID-19 vaccine or a placebo.

The CDR3 protein: CSASRGGGIEQYF. The DNA reads as follows: TGCAGTGCTAGTAGGGGTGGGGGTATCGAGCAGTACTTC. The receptor chain draws on TRBV20-1 and TRBJ2-7; the D segment may tentatively be TRBD1 or TRBD2, each giving 5 matched bases. Its CDR3 holds 13 amino acids, cysteine through phenylalanine. The kept DNA is CDR3 alone, 39 bases in frame from the first base. The germline V gene (reference sequence) supplies CDR1 DFQATT and CDR2 SNEGSKA. The trim is 3 bases for V and 6 bases for J, with a gap of 15 bases between the germline ends.